This T cell receptor beta chain originates from a study of CD8 T cells in Susac syndrome. Study observations and caveats: It was acknowledged in the study that the number of individuals who were included in its TCR sequencing and HLA analysis was relatively small.

On this clonotype itself: Antigen unknown.

Trimming left V 5 bases short and J 1 base short, with 17 bases between. CDR1 and CDR2 from the germline V gene are MNHEY and SMNVEV (reference sequence). This CDR3 spans 16 amino acids. Random hexamers primed reverse transcription of about 0.5 to 1 ug RNA. Amplification of TCR beta CDR3 by immunoSEQ multiplex PCR spanned 54 Vbeta and 13 Jbeta. Using its own MiXCR run on the immunoSEQ multiplex PCR reads, TCRdb lists one record per CDR3 protein. The profile shows more than 100,000 distinct CDR3 sequences, 65% to 90% of them singletons. The sequence came from a human donor with multiple sclerosis. The chain uses TRBV27 and TRBJ1-1; no clear D gene. The sample taken for sequencing was CD8+ T cells from PBMCs. The CDR3 here is CASSPSVGATNTEAFF. For the CDR3, the DNA is TGTGCCAGCAGTCCCTCCGTGGGAGCTACGAACACTGAAGCTTTCTTT.